The T cell receptor (beta chain) described here comes from a study of breast tumors, draining lymph nodes, adjacent tissues. Study results and limitations: Tumor TCR diversity was below lymph nodes but above nontumor tissue.

Of note for this clonotype: What it binds is unknown.

The V and J ends lost 5 bases and 4 bases respectively, with 14 bases between them. CDR1 and CDR2 from the germline V gene are LNHDA and SQIVND (reference sequence). CDR3 size: 14 residues. The lymph nodes were axillary draining lymph nodes from breast cancer patients. TCRdb re-analysed the multiplex PCR reads in MiXCR, keeping a single row per CDR3 protein. The sample lists roughly 220,000 distinct CDR3 sequences; 30% to 35% were seen once. The sequencing input was axillary lymph node tissue. This chain connects TRBV19 to TRBJ1-2; D uncertain. The clonotype was recovered from a female donor with breast cancer. Some clones in this sample may be carry-over from other donors' samples. The CDR3 here is CASSAGGSSYGYTF. CDR3 DNA: TGTGCCAGTAGTGCTGGTGGGAGCTCCTATGGCTACACCTTC.